Listed below are T cell receptor beta chains from one sample, sequenced in a study of blood T cells in healthy people across ages. MiXCR was run by TCRdb on the 5' RACE reads, yielding one entry per CDR3 protein. This sample has about 780,000 distinct CDR3 sequences, with under 30% found just once. The same specimen was also included in a second study, on T cells of mothers and their children.

Sequencing used blood. Receptors originate from a boy younger than 18 in good health. Both conserved end residues are part of each CDR3. Each record gives: J gene, V gene, D gene, CDR3 length, clone size, CDR3 protein, CDR3 DNA. A D gene is named only where the DNA matches it firmly. Some rows have no size entry. The others give once, few or many, or a class for an expanded clone.

TRBJ2-3 TRBV3-1 . 16 . CASSPHRAGWADTQYF TGTGCCAGCAGCCCTCACAGGGCCGGTTGGGCAGATACGCAGTATTTT
TRBJ2-7 TRBV4-1 . 13 few CASSQAFLYEQYF TGCGCCAGCAGCCAAGCCTTCCTCTACGAGCAGTACTTC
TRBJ2-5 TRBV2 . 14 . CASTPSTVGGTQYF TGTGCCAGCACCCCGAGTACCGTGGGAGGGACCCAGTACTTC
TRBJ2-1 TRBV24-1 . 14 once CATSETGQHNEQFF TGTGCCACCAGTGAAACCGGACAGCACAATGAGCAGTTCTTC
TRBJ2-1 TRBV12-3/TRBV12-4 TRBD2 14 few CASVGGGTGPEQFF TGTGCCAGCGTTGGGGGAGGGACCGGCCCTGAGCAGTTCTTC
TRBJ2-7 TRBV10-3 . 15 . CAISEGDGGSYEQYF TGTGCCATCAGTGAGGGGGACGGGGGCTCCTACGAGCAGTACTTC
TRBJ2-5 TRBV3-1 TRBD2 17 . CASSQETSGGQEETQYF TGTGCCAGCAGCCAAGAGACTAGCGGGGGGCAGGAAGAGACCCAGTACTTC
TRBJ1-3 TRBV2 . 16 . CASRKAVASSGNTIYF TGTGCCAGCAGGAAGGCAGTCGCCTCCTCTGGAAACACCATATATTTT
TRBJ2-7 TRBV9 TRBD2 15 . CASSRGLAGDYEQYF TGTGCCAGCAGCCGCGGACTAGCGGGGGACTACGAGCAGTACTTC
TRBJ2-5 TRBV5-1 . 15 few CASSQGMTGIETQYF TGCGCCAGCAGCCAAGGGATGACAGGAATAGAGACCCAGTACTTC
TRBJ2-7 TRBV27 TRBD1 15 . CASSSPQGAPYEQYF TGTGCCAGCAGTAGCCCACAGGGGGCCCCCTACGAGCAGTACTTC
TRBJ2-1 TRBV15 . 15 . CATSDRGDGGNEQFF TGTGCCACCAGCGACCGTGGGGACGGAGGGAATGAGCAGTTCTTC
TRBJ1-3 TRBV6-2/TRBV6-3 . 15 . CASSYDPLPGNTIYF TGTGCCAGCAGTTACGACCCTTTGCCTGGAAACACCATATATTTT
TRBJ2-3 TRBV20-1 TRBD2 15 once CSARVASGVTDTQYF TGCAGTGCTAGAGTTGCTAGCGGAGTCACAGATACGCAGTATTTT
TRBJ2-3 TRBV27 TRBD2 16 . CASSVIAGASTDTQYF TGTGCCAGCAGTGTCATAGCGGGAGCTAGCACAGATACGCAGTATTTT
TRBJ2-4 TRBV28 . 18 few CASSLFSSGGLTKNIQYF TGTGCCAGCAGTTTATTCTCCTCCGGGGGCTTAACCAAAAACATTCAGTACTTC
TRBJ2-6 TRBV5-1 . 15 few CASSLAISGANVLTF TGCGCCAGCAGCTTGGCCATCTCTGGGGCCAACGTCCTGACTTTC
TRBJ2-5 TRBV5-5 TRBD1 14 . CASNLGQDQETQYF TGTGCCAGCAACCTTGGACAGGACCAAGAGACCCAGTACTTC
TRBJ2-7 TRBV27 . 14 . CASSQTGRNYEQYF TGTGCCAGCAGTCAGACAGGGAGGAACTACGAGCAGTACTTC
TRBJ2-1 TRBV14 TRBD2 16 few CASSLLSGGLSNEQFF TGTGCCAGCAGCCTCCTAAGCGGGGGGCTTTCCAATGAGCAGTTCTTC
TRBJ1-2 TRBV18 TRBD1 17 few CASSRSTTGPRDYGYTF TGTGCCAGCTCACGATCGACGACAGGGCCAAGGGACTATGGCTACACCTTC
TRBJ2-1 TRBV11-2 . 15 few CASSLGDGPPDEQFF TGTGCCAGCAGCTTAGGAGACGGACCTCCGGATGAGCAGTTCTTC
TRBJ2-7 TRBV2 . 13 many CASTPRDPYEQYF TGTGCCAGCACCCCCCGGGACCCCTACGAGCAGTACTTC
TRBJ2-5 TRBV29-1 TRBD2 14 . CSVEGLGNSETQYF TGCAGCGTTGAGGGACTAGGGAATTCTGAGACCCAGTACTTC
TRBJ2-1 TRBV6-2/TRBV6-3 . 14 . CASSPGTPFDEQFF TGTGCCAGCAGTCCCGGGACACCCTTCGATGAGCAGTTCTTC
TRBJ2-3 TRBV20-1 . 15 many CSARDRVLSTDTQYF TGCAGTGCTAGGGACCGGGTCCTGAGCACAGATACGCAGTATTTT
TRBJ1-5 TRBV20-1 . 14 . CSALQGPTDQPQHF TGCAGTGCCCTACAGGGCCCGACGGATCAGCCCCAGCATTTT
TRBJ2-5 TRBV4-2 . 14 few CASSQEGRQETQYF TGTGCCAGCAGCCAAGAGGGGCGCCAAGAGACCCAGTACTTC
TRBJ2-5 TRBV2 . 13 few CASLRDGGETQYF TGTGCCAGTTTAAGAGACGGGGGAGAGACCCAGTACTTC
TRBJ2-5 TRBV9 . 14 few CASSGGAGPETQYF TGTGCCAGCAGCGGAGGGGCAGGGCCAGAGACCCAGTACTTC
TRBJ1-4 TRBV20-1 . 14 few CSAQGRQLNEKLFF TGCAGTGCCCAAGGGCGACAGTTAAATGAAAAACTGTTTTTT
TRBJ2-7 TRBV7-9 . 11 . CASSLGTEQYF TGTGCCAGCAGCCTAGGGACAGAGCAGTACTTC
TRBJ2-7 TRBV10-2 . 12 . CASSESNYEQYF TGCGCCAGCAGTGAGTCCAACTACGAGCAGTACTTC
TRBJ2-7 TRBV12-3/TRBV12-4 TRBD1 13 . CASTDRGAYEQYF TGTGCCAGCACGGACAGGGGGGCTTACGAGCAGTACTTC
TRBJ1-2 TRBV5-6 . 13 . CASSLPGYGGYTF TGTGCCAGCAGCTTGCCAGGGTACGGGGGCTACACCTTC
TRBJ2-3 TRBV10-3 . 13 . CAISPGRTDTQYF TGTGCCATCAGTCCGGGACGGACAGATACGCAGTATTTT
TRBJ1-1 TRBV9 . 13 few CASSVGRDTEAFF TGTGCCAGCAGCGTAGGGAGGGACACTGAAGCTTTCTTT
TRBJ2-1 TRBV11-2 TRBD2 16 few CASSPFFGGAYNEQFF TGTGCCAGCAGCCCCTTTTTCGGGGGGGCCTACAATGAGCAGTTCTTC
TRBJ1-3 TRBV21-1 . 15 few CASSGRVTSGNTIYF TGTGCCAGCAGCGGGCGGGTGACCTCTGGAAACACCATATATTTT
TRBJ2-4 TRBV28 TRBD1 14 many CASSADRGVNIQYF TGTGCCAGCAGTGCCGACAGGGGAGTTAACATTCAGTACTTC
TRBJ2-6 TRBV5-1 . 16 . CASSPTANSGANVLTF TGCGCCAGCAGCCCTACAGCTAACTCTGGGGCCAACGTCCTGACTTTC
TRBJ1-2 TRBV7-9 . 14 few CASSSSRGVYGYTF TGTGCCAGCAGCTCCTCCCGGGGCGTCTATGGCTACACCTTC
TRBJ2-3 TRBV6-2/TRBV6-3 . 12 few CASSPQVDTQYF TGTGCCAGCAGTCCCCAGGTTGATACGCAGTATTTT
TRBJ1-2 TRBV20-1 TRBD1 17 . CSAPPLTGGLPIHGYTF TGCAGTGCTCCTCCTCTGACAGGGGGCCTACCCATCCATGGCTACACCTTC
TRBJ2-7 TRBV7-9 TRBD1 15 . CASRDGQATFYEQYF TGTGCCAGCAGGGACGGACAGGCTACGTTCTACGAGCAGTACTTC
TRBJ2-5 TRBV3-1 . 14 . CASSHVIGERTQYF TGTGCCAGCAGCCACGTCATCGGGGAGAGGACCCAGTACTTC
TRBJ2-7 TRBV7-9 . 14 once CASSSRTVTYEQYF TGTGCCAGCAGCTCACGGACAGTTACCTACGAGCAGTACTTC
TRBJ1-2 TRBV6-2/TRBV6-3 . 11 once CASRDLRGYTF TGTGCCAGCCGTGACCTTCGTGGCTACACCTTC
TRBJ2-7 TRBV20-1 TRBD1 15 . CSTNSYRDRDYEQYF TGCAGTACAAATTCATACCGGGACAGGGACTACGAGCAGTACTTC
TRBJ2-3 TRBV20-1 . 12 . CSAELSTDTQYF TGCAGTGCTGAACTGAGCACAGATACGCAGTATTTT
TRBJ2-3 TRBV20-1 TRBD2 18 many CSASLTSGGPTSTDTQYF TGCAGTGCTAGTCTAACTAGCGGGGGGCCAACGAGCACAGATACGCAGTATTTT
TRBJ2-1 TRBV2 TRBD1 15 few CASSPPATGVNEQFF TGTGCCAGCAGCCCCCCCGCGACAGGGGTCAATGAGCAGTTCTTC
TRBJ1-1 TRBV4-2 . 16 few CASSQPDGYSDTEAFF TGTGCCAGCAGCCAGCCCGACGGTTACTCAGACACTGAAGCTTTCTTT
TRBJ1-5 TRBV6-6 TRBD1 17 . CATIRTGNVPSNRPQHF TGTGCCACCATCAGGACAGGGAACGTCCCTAGCAATCGGCCCCAGCATTTT
TRBJ1-6 TRBV5-6 TRBD1 16 . CASSFGTGTGASPLHF TGTGCCAGCAGCTTCGGGACCGGGACAGGAGCTTCACCCCTCCACTTT
TRBJ2-5 TRBV6-6 TRBD1 15 few CASAPRQGAQETQYF TGTGCCAGCGCCCCCCGACAGGGGGCCCAAGAGACCCAGTACTTC
TRBJ2-5 TRBV5-1 . 16 . CASSLELMRTWGTQYF TGCGCCAGCAGCTTGGAATTGATGAGGACCTGGGGGACCCAGTACTTC